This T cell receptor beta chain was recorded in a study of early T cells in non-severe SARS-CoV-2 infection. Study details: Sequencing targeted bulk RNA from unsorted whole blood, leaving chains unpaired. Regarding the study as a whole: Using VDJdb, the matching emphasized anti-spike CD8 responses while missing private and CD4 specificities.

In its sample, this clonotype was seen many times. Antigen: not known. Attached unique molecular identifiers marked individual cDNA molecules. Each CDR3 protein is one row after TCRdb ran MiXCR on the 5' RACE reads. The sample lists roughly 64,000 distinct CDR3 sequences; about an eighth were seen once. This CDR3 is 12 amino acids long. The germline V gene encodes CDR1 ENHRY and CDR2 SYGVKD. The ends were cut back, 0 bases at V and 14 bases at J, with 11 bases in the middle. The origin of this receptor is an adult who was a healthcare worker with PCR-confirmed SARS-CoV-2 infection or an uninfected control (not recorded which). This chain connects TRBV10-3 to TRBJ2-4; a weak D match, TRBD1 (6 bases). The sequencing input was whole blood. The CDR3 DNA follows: TGTGCCATCAGTGAGTCGGGGGACAAGGAGTACTTC. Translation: CAISESGDKEYF.